These 13 T cell receptor beta chains were all obtained from the same sample, sequenced in a study of CD8 T cells in ankylosing spondylitis. TCRdb itself ran the 5' RACE reads through MiXCR, one entry per CDR3 protein. The data contain 250,000 to 350,000 distinct CDR3 sequences, more than 20% of them seen just once; the ten biggest clones take up 3% to 4%. The sequenced material came from blood, either unsorted or a sorted T cell fraction (not recorded which). Receptor source: a female donor with ankylosing spondylitis or in good health (not recorded which).

This clonotype was seen repeatedly, ten times or more. This chain joins TRBV20-1 and TRBJ2-7, with D tentatively TRBD2 (6 bases). V was cut by 1 base and J by 4 bases, with 8 bases left in between. The length of the CDR3 is 12 residues. CDR1 and CDR2 (germline): DFQATT, SNEGSKA (reference sequence). CDR3 sequence (DNA): TGCAGTGCTAGAGCGGACTATTACGAGCAGTACTTC. It encodes CSARADYYEQYF.

The genes are TRBV28 and TRBJ2-7; 10 nucleotides align to TRBD2. The CDR3 has 15 amino acids. Germline trimming cut 5 bases from V and 3 bases from J; bases unmatched to any gene: 7. The germline gives CDR1 MDHEN, CDR2 SYDVKM. The CDR3 region has the DNA TGTGCCAGCAGTCCTCCTAGCGGGAGTAACTACGAGCAGTACTTC. It codes for CASSPPSGSNYEQYF.

The sample holds many counts of this clonotype. The gene calls are TRBV29-1 and TRBJ2-1; D is uncertain. This CDR3 contains 13 residues. V gave up 3 bases and J gave up 3 bases, with 9 bases separating them. Germline CDR1 SQVTM, CDR2 ANQGSEA. The CDR3: CSVEAVGYNEQFF. CDR3 coding DNA: TGCAGCGTTGAGGCAGTAGGCTACAATGAGCAGTTCTTC.

The gene calls are TRBV12-3 or TRBV12-4 and TRBJ1-1; D remains ambiguous. This CDR3 has 15 residues. V was trimmed by 7 bases and J by 0 bases, leaving 15 bases between them. The chain's CDR3 is CASTPRSGVNTEAFF. CDR3 coding DNA: TGTGCCAGCACCCCGAGGAGCGGGGTGAACACTGAAGCTTTCTTT.

The sample holds many counts of this clonotype. The chain recombines TRBV4-2 with TRBJ2-5, with 7 bases aligning to TRBD1. J was trimmed by 0 bases and V by 0 bases; bases with no gene match: 4. The CDR3 is 16 amino acids. CDR1 LGHNA and CDR2 YNFKEQ come from the germline V gene. CDR3: CASSQEGQTYQETQYF. DNA for the CDR3: TGTGCCAGCAGCCAAGAGGGACAGACATACCAAGAGACCCAGTACTTC.

In this sample, this clonotype turned up a few times. This chain joins TRBV29-1 and TRBJ2-7, with a weak D call TRBD1 (6 bases). Germline CDR1 reads SQVTM; CDR2 reads ANQGSEA. CDR3 length: 13 amino acids. V was cut by 0 bases and J by 6 bases, with 12 bases left in between. In nucleotides, the CDR3 is TGCAGCGTTGAAGAAGGACAGTTGCGCGAGCAGTACTTC. This translates into CSVEEGQLREQYF.

This chain links TRBV7-2 with TRBJ2-5, with D possibly matching TRBD2 (6 bases). Between the trimmed V and J ends, which lost 3 bases and 4 bases, there was a span of 18 bases. CDR1 and CDR2 from the germline V gene are SGHTA and FQGNSA. The CDR3 contains 16 residues. The CDR3 DNA reads TGTGCCAGCAGCTTTGGGGGAGCGGGCGCGGGAGAGACCCAGTACTTC. This sequence encodes CASSFGGAGAGETQYF.

Of note for this clonotype: This may be a read error: a much more frequent sequence differs by one nucleotide. V gene TRBV10-2 combines with J gene TRBJ1-1, with D possibly being TRBD1 (6 bases). Germline lookup yields CDR1 WSHSY and CDR2 SAAADI. V lost 2 bases, J lost 6 bases, and 7 bases lay in between. The CDR3 loop spans 12 amino acids. CDR3 residues: CASSERGAEAFF. The CDR3 nucleotides read TGCGCCAGCAGTGAGAGGGGGGCTGAAGCTTTCTTT.

This clonotype was observed a few times. The chain uses TRBV5-1 and TRBJ2-3; either TRBD1 or TRBD2 may supply D (6 bases each). Germline-derived CDR1 and CDR2 are SGHRS and YFSETQ. The V end lost 0 bases, the J end lost 2 bases, and 10 bases lay between the germline ends. The length of the CDR3 is 15 residues. CDR3 protein: CASSLEWGATDTQYF. CDR3 bases: TGCGCCAGCAGCTTGGAATGGGGGGCCACAGATACGCAGTATTTT.

The CDR3 DNA reads TGTGCCAGCAACCGGGACAGGGACGAGACCCAGTACTTC. This gives the protein CASNRDRDETQYF. The chain recombines TRBV12-3 or TRBV12-4 with TRBJ2-5, with 9 positions matching TRBD1. Trimming cost V 7 bases and J 5 bases; bases outside gene matches: 5. The CDR3 runs 13 residues.

V gene TRBV2 combines with J gene TRBJ2-1; D possibly uses TRBD1 or TRBD2 (5 bases each). CDR1 and CDR2 (germline): SNHLY, FYNNEI. V was shortened by 4 bases and J by 9 bases, with 16 bases between the two germline ends. The CDR3 extends over 14 amino acids. The CDR3 is CASSVARGEGEQFF. CDR3 sequence (DNA): TGTGCCAGCAGTGTAGCGAGGGGTGAGGGTGAGCAGTTCTTC.

This clonotype was seen a handful of times. The chain is built from TRBV4-3 and TRBJ2-2; the D gene is possibly TRBD2 (6 bases). Looked up from germline, CDR1 is LGHNA and CDR2 is YSLEER. Trimming stripped 1 base from V and 8 bases from J, with 11 bases between. The CDR3 consists of 14 residues. DNA for the CDR3: TGCGCCAGCAGCCAAGCGGGAGTACGAGGGGAGCTGTTTTTT. It translates to CASSQAGVRGELFF.

The chain employs TRBV9 and TRBJ1-1; no definite D call. CDR3 size: 14 residues. Trimming took off 3 bases at V and 1 base at J, with 10 bases between the two ends. CDR1 is SGDLS and CDR2 is YYNGEE in the germline V gene. The DNA of the CDR3 is TGTGCCAGCAGCGCCTCAATAGGGAACACTGAAGCTTTCTTT. Its translation is CASSASIGNTEAFF.